A single sample is the source of the 22 T cell receptor beta chains below, sequenced in a study of molecular identifiers for immune sequencing clone quantification. TCRdb reanalysed the PCR reads using MiXCR and keeps one entry per CDR3 protein. In the table there are 400,000 to 600,000 distinct CDR3 sequences, about a quarter of which are singletons. Sample: naive CD8+ T cells from blood, with Jurkat cell RNA spiked in. Described subset: FACS-sorted CD8+CD4-CCR7+CD45RA+ naive T cells. The receptors derive from a human donor in good health. Some libraries in this study had Jurkat cell RNA spiked in.

This sequence joins TRBV20-1 and TRBJ1-5, with D perhaps matching TRBD1 (5 bases). V lost 4 bases and J lost 2, with 15 bases in between. CDR3 length: 15 residues. Germline V CDR1 and CDR2: DFQATT, SNEGSKA (reference sequence). The CDR3 DNA is TGCAGTGCTATCGATCAGGGTTGGGGCAATCAGCCCCAGCATTTT. Its protein product is CSAIDQGWGNQPQHF.

The chain uses TRBV4-3 and TRBJ1-3, with 8 bases that match TRBD1. The germline V gene has CDR1 LGHNA and CDR2 YSLEER. V dropped 1 base and J dropped 4; count of bases not matched to a gene: 3. The length of the CDR3 is 15 residues. The CDR3 reads CASSQGTGPGNTIYF. In DNA form, the CDR3 reads TGCGCCAGCAGCCAAGGGACAGGGCCAGGAAACACCATATATTTT.

Regarding this clonotype: The junction does not match germline at one end; this may be a read error. The chain has TRBV4-1 and TRBJ2-7; possibly TRBD1 for D (5 bases). Germline CDR1 is MGHRA and CDR2 is YSYEKL. This CDR3 has 16 amino acids. The CDR3 DNA is TGCGCCAGCACCCAAGAAAAGGCGACAGCGTCCTACGAGCAGTACTTC. Its translation is CASTQEKATASYEQYF.

About this clonotype: A much larger clone is a single base away; this may be a read error. The chain combines TRBV7-2 with TRBJ2-3; 9 bases map to TRBD1. V was pared by 5 bases and J by 2 bases, with 11 bases of the junction left unmatched. This CDR3 is 17 amino acids long. CDR1 SGHTA and CDR2 FQGNSA come from the germline V gene. In nucleotides, the CDR3 is TGTGCCAGCAGCGGGGGGACAGGGCTACTCTCCACAGATACGCAGTATTTT. Translating gives CASSGGTGLLSTDTQYF.

This clonotype has at least ten counts. The rearrangement uses TRBV29-1 and TRBJ2-3; 7 bases line up with TRBD1. The CDR3 runs to 14 residues. The germline V gene encodes CDR1 SQVTM and CDR2 ANQGSEA. V lost 5 bases, J lost 2 bases, and 7 bases stayed unmatched. The CDR3 loop is CSVKQGMNTDTQYF. For the CDR3, the DNA is TGCAGCGTTAAACAGGGGATGAACACAGATACGCAGTATTTT.

As DNA, the CDR3 is TGTGCCAGTAGTATCCGTTTTGGCCGGCCAGTAGTCAATTACACCTTC. Amino acid sequence: CASSIRFGRPVVNYTF. This chain links TRBV19 with TRBJ1-2, with D unclear. Germline CDR1 LNHDA, CDR2 SQIVND (reference sequence). V lost 3 bases to trimming and J lost 11 bases, with 25 bases between them. This CDR3 is 16 amino acids long.

The chain carries TRBV12-3 or TRBV12-4 and TRBJ2-5; 7 nucleotides align to TRBD2. The CDR3 covers 16 residues. Unmatched junction bases numbered 9, after V lost 1 base and J lost 4 bases. CDR3 in DNA: TGTGCCAGCAGTTTAGGATCTAGCGGCGCTATAGAGACCCAGTACTTC. It is translated as CASSLGSSGAIETQYF.

About this clonotype itself: This could be a read error, since a much larger clone is one nucleotide away. The V call is TRBV5-1, the J call TRBJ2-7; weak D call: TRBD1 (6 bases). The V and J ends lost 4 bases and 9 bases respectively, with 17 bases between them. The CDR3 is made up of 13 amino acids. CDR1 is SGHRS, CDR2 YFSETQ, per germline. The CDR3 nucleotides are TGCGCCAGCAGCCTTGTGGGGGCTGGGGGGCAGTACTTC. Protein: CASSLVGAGGQYF.

The genes are TRBV4-1 and TRBJ1-1; D gene uncertain. This CDR3 region has 13 residues. The germline CDR1 and CDR2 sequences are MGHRA and YSYEKL. The V end lost 0 bases, the J end lost 4 bases, and 6 bases lay between the germline ends. CDR3 nucleotides: TGCGCCAGCAGCCAAGATGTGGGCACTGAAGCTTTCTTT. This encodes CASSQDVGTEAFF.

Details on this clonotype: Given the absence of the conserved phenylalanine or tryptophan at the CDR3 end, a read error is likely. The chain uses TRBV9 and TRBJ2-7, with D perhaps TRBD1 (6 bases). Germline V gene lookup returns CDR1 SGDLS and CDR2 YYNGEE. Trimming removed 2 bases from V and 7 bases from J, with 25 bases in between. The length of the CDR3 is 17 residues. The CDR3 spells CASSVSRETGSVEEQYY. For the CDR3, the DNA is TGTGCCAGCAGCGTCTCTAGGGAGACAGGATCCGTTGAGGAGCAGTACTAC.

This clonotype was observed a single time. The chain joins TRBV2 to TRBJ2-1, with D perhaps matching TRBD1 (5 bases). The CDR3 totals 15 residues. V shed 4 bases and J shed 1 base, with 11 bases lying between them. Germline assignment: CDR1 SNHLY and CDR2 FYNNEI. The CDR3 loop is CASSADMGSYNEQFF. The CDR3 DNA reads as TGTGCCAGCAGTGCGGACATGGGGTCCTACAATGAGCAGTTCTTC.

The rearrangement links TRBV4-1 to TRBJ2-3; TRBD2 matches at 7 bases. CDR1 MGHRA and CDR2 YSYEKL come from the germline V gene. Trimming removed 3 bases from V and 4 bases from J; junction bases left unmatched: 4. The CDR3 length is 14 residues. CDR3 DNA: TGCGCCAGCAGCCAGGAGCGGGAAGCAGATACGCAGTATTTT. Translating gives CASSQEREADTQYF.

The rearrangement links TRBV5-6 to TRBJ2-7, with 7 bases aligning to TRBD1. J lost 7 bases, V lost 3 bases, and 13 bases had no gene match. Looked up from germline, CDR1 is SGHDT and CDR2 is YYEEEE. The CDR3 totals 15 residues. Here the CDR3 DNA reads TGTGCCAGCAGCTCCACAAACCAGGGGGATAGTGAGCAGTACTTC. Translating gives CASSSTNQGDSEQYF.

On this clonotype itself: This may be a read error, as it is one base from a much larger clone. J is TRBJ2-3 and V is TRBV28; D not resolved. The CDR3 has 13 residues. Looked up from germline, CDR1 is MDHEN and CDR2 is SYDVKM. The germline V and J ends were trimmed by 5 bases and 2 bases, with 8 bases remaining between them. CDR3 protein: CASSSEDTDTQYF. The CDR3 DNA follows: TGTGCCAGCAGTAGCGAGGACACAGATACGCAGTATTTT.

V usage is TRBV30 and J usage is TRBJ1-2; D is perhaps TRBD1 (6 bases). This CDR3 has 12 amino acids. Between the trimmed V and J ends, which lost 3 bases and 3 bases, there was a span of 8 bases. The germline V gene encodes CDR1 GTSNPN and CDR2 SVGIG (reference sequence). The CDR3 loop reads CAWRDRYYGYTF. The CDR3 region has the DNA TGTGCCTGGAGGGACAGATACTATGGCTACACCTTC.

This clonotype was seen repeatedly, ten times or more. The V and J genes are TRBV5-5 and TRBJ1-4, with D hard to call. The CDR3 has 13 amino acids. Trimming removed 4 bases at V and 3 bases at J, with 7 bases between. The V gene's germline CDR1 is SGHKS and CDR2 YYEKEE (reference sequence). The DNA for the CDR3 is TGTGCCAGCAGCCCGACGGCTAATGAAAAACTGTTTTTT. This translates into CASSPTANEKLFF. The full variable domain, completed using reference TRBV5-5 and TRBJ1-4, is DAGVTQSPTHLIKTRGQQVTLRCSPISGHKSVSWYQQVLGQGPQFIFQYYEKEERGRGNFPDRFSARQFPNYSSELNVNALLLGDSALYLCASSPTANEKLFFGSGTQLSVL.

This clonotype was seen only a few times. This sequence joins TRBV27 and TRBJ1-1, with a possible D match to TRBD1 (5 bases). Germline V gives CDR1 MNHEY, CDR2 SMNVEV (reference sequence). The V and J ends lost 5 bases and 5 bases respectively, with 12 bases between them. The CDR3 has 13 residues. The DNA of the CDR3 is TGTGCCAGCAGTCTTCAGGGTTGGACTGAAGCTTTCTTT. The encoded protein is CASSLQGWTEAFF.

On this clonotype itself: The conserved phenylalanine or tryptophan is not found at the CDR3 terminus, so this likely reflects a read error. The CDR3 DNA is TGTGCCAGCAGCCACCGGGACAGGGGATACAATGAGCAGTTCCTC. It codes for CASSHRDRGYNEQFL. The rearrangement joins TRBV6-8 to TRBJ2-1, with TRBD1 matching over 10 bases. In germline, CDR1 is MNHGY, CDR2 SAAAGT. V gave up 6 bases and J gave up 4 bases; unmatched junction bases: 6. CDR3 length equals 15 residues.

This clonotype was counted between two and nine times. In DNA, the CDR3 is TGTGCCACCAGCAGAGACCTAGGGGGTGGTCAGCCCCAGCATTTT. Translation gives CATSRDLGGGQPQHF. The chain has TRBV15 and TRBJ1-5, with D perhaps matching TRBD1 (6 bases). Germline assignment: CDR1 LNHNV and CDR2 YYDKDF (reference sequence). This CDR3 has 15 amino acids. The V end lost 0 bases, the J end lost 6 bases, and 12 bases lay between the germline ends.

The CDR3 DNA reads TGTGCCAGCAGTTTAGGTGGGTGGGACAATCAGCCCCAGCATTTT. Amino acids: CASSLGGWDNQPQHF. The chain is built from TRBV12-3 or TRBV12-4 and TRBJ1-5; D call uncertain. Trimming took off 1 base at V and 3 bases at J, with 10 bases between the two ends. This CDR3 spans 15 amino acids.

The chain uses TRBV5-6 and TRBJ2-7, with D uncertain. This CDR3 spans 14 amino acids. V was trimmed by 1 base and J by 2 bases, leaving 10 bases between them. Per the germline V gene, CDR1 is SGHDT and CDR2 is YYEEEE. In DNA, the CDR3 is TGTGCCAGCAGCTTGACGGAGACGGCCTACGAGCAGTACTTC. It is translated as CASSLTETAYEQYF.

In nucleotides, the CDR3 is TGCGCCAGCAGGCCAGGCGGGAGCAATCAGCCCCAGCATTTT. This translates into CASRPGGSNQPQHF. This rearrangement joins TRBV10-2 to TRBJ1-5, with D uncertain. The germline V gene encodes CDR1 WSHSY and CDR2 SAAADI. The CDR3 has 14 amino acids. Trimming stripped 6 bases from V and 1 base from J, with 10 bases between.